This TCR beta chain was observed in a study of neurological immune-mediated disorders. Study overall: The multiple sclerosis group of some 34 included 31 relapsing-remitting and 3 secondary progressive patients. General study findings and limits: Levels of TCR clonal expansion peaked in HTLV-1-associated myelopathy and reached their lowest in multiple sclerosis, under those of healthy controls.

The authors produced cDNA by 5'RACE using 10-nucleotide random UMIs. One entry per CDR3 protein results from TCRdb running MiXCR on the 5' RACE reads. Of tens of thousands of distinct CDR3 sequences listed, about 4.1% are singletons. This clonotype was detected ten times or more. Its antigen is not known. The germline V gene encodes CDR1 SGDLS and CDR2 YYNGEE. V was clipped by 3 bases and J by 1 base, with 14 bases between them. The CDR3 is 15 amino acids. The sequence derives from a man in his sixties with multiple sclerosis. The sample was PBMCs. The chain employs TRBV9 and TRBJ2-7; D not resolved. The CDR3 is CASSEGPKQSYEQYF. The CDR3, as DNA: TGTGCCAGCAGCGAAGGACCCAAACAGTCCTACGAGCAGTACTTC.